Listed here is a single T cell receptor (beta chain). As yet, its antigen is unknown. The source of the sample is a study of Ad26.COV2.S vaccination and SARS-CoV-2 variants. On the study more broadly: Intramuscular Ad26.COV2.S at 5x10^10 or 1x10^11 viral particles.

Sequencing used immunoSEQ multiplex PCR; TCRdb keeps in-frame clones, though not all of them. The table lists 300,000 to 350,000 clones, around 90% of them singletons. Treatment described: approximately 18 received Ad26.COV2.S at low or high dose, single or two shots; several received placebo; per-sample allocation not given. The study sampled participants on day 63 after the first vaccine or placebo injection. V was trimmed by 1 base and J by 0 bases, leaving 25 bases between them. The CDR3 covers 20 residues. The germline V gene encodes CDR1 GTSNPN and CDR2 SVGIG (reference sequence). Whole-study findings and limits: Substantial breadth in spike-specific CD8+ and CD4+ T cell responses was reportedly seen after vaccination.

The clonotype was recovered from a person between 18 and 65 years old who received the Ad26.COV2.S COVID-19 vaccine or a placebo. V gene TRBV30 combines with J gene TRBJ1-3, with D possibly TRBD1 on 5 matching bases. The specimen comprised peripheral blood, sampled in a trial of Ad26.COV2.S vaccine versus placebo. The CDR3 loop reads CAWSARRWGLPTVSGNTIYF. The CDR3 nucleotides read TGTGCCTGGAGTGCCCGCCGGTGGGGCCTGCCAACCGTCTCTGGAAACACCATATATTTT. The complete variable domain, with remaining parts taken from reference TRBV30 and TRBJ1-3, reads SQTIHQWPATLVQPVGSPLSLECTVEGTSNPNLYWYRQAAGRGLQLLFYSVGIGQISSEVPQNLSASRPQDRQFILSSKKLLLSDSGFYLCAWSARRWGLPTVSGNTIYFGEGSWLTVV.